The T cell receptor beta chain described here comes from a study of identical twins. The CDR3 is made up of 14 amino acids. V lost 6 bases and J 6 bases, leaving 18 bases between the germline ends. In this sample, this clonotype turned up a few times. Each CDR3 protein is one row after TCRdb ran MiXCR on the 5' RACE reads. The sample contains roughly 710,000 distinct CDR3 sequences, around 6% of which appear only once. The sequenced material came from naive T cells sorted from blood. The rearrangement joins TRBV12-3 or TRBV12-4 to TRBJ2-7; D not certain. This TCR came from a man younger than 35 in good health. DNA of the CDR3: TGTGCCAGCAGGGCGGAACTTCTGGGGTCCGAGCAGTACGTC. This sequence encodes CASRAELLGSEQYV.